This record concerns one T cell receptor beta chain sequence. While infection was still active, Seattle patients were enrolled and then followed longitudinally. Under the authors' procedure: Reference gene primer amplification yielded estimated nucleated cell counts. TCRdb's copy holds only in-frame clones and misses some; the assay was immunoSEQ multiplex PCR. D and trimming come from the DNA, and the V and J calls and clone size come from that table. This table has 150,000 or so clones, 79% appearing once. This sample was taken from a study of blood T cell repertoires in COVID-19. In the study overall: Sample material is recorded as cDNA or gDNA derived from T cells, B-cell-depleted T cells, or PBMCs.

The CDR3 has 15 residues. The germline V gene has CDR1 SGHAT and CDR2 FQNNGV. Trimming stripped 5 bases from V and 7 bases from J, with 15 bases between. The chain is built from TRBV11-2 and TRBJ1-6, with D maybe TRBD1 (5 bases). The specimen sequenced was peripheral blood. This receptor was taken from a woman in her sixties with COVID-19, enrolled during active disease. The CDR3 nucleotides are TGTGCCAGCAGCATCGTCGGGGCGGGGAATTCACCCCTCCACTTT. As protein: CASSIVGAGNSPLHF.